The 3 T cell receptor beta chains below were found in one sample sequenced in a study of technical replicates of blood from a handful of donors. Clones were read by immunoSEQ multiplex PCR, and TCRdb kept only the in-frame ones, dropping some. The sample shows tens of thousands of clones, around 97% of them seen only once. The sequenced sample consisted of T cells isolated from PBMCs. Receptors originate from a human donor in good health.

The chain recombines TRBV7-3 with TRBJ1-3; possible D gene TRBD1, 5 bases. The CDR3 sequence is 18 residues long. V was pared by 2 bases and J by 0 bases, with 17 bases between. The germline CDR1 and CDR2 sequences are SGHTA and FQGTGA. The CDR3 nucleotides are TGTGCCAGCAGCTTATTCCCCGTAATGACAGTCTCTGGAAACACCATATATTTT. Its translation is CASSLFPVMTVSGNTIYF.

V gene TRBV5-1 combines with J gene TRBJ2-7, with 11 positions matching TRBD2. The V gene end was trimmed by 4 bases and the J gene end by 1 base; junction bases not matched to a gene: 7. Germline V gene data show CDR1 as SGHRS and CDR2 as YFSETQ. The CDR3 sequence is 16 residues long. The CDR3 DNA reads TGCGCCAGCAGCGGCAGACTAGCGGGGCTTTCCTACGAGCAGTACTTC. It yields the protein CASSGRLAGLSYEQYF.

The chain joins TRBV4-2 to TRBJ2-7, with a tentative D call TRBD2 (6 bases). Trimming shortened V by 0 bases and J by 0 bases, and 12 bases separated the two germline ends. The CDR3 is 16 amino acids. Germline values: CDR1 LGHNA, CDR2 YNFKEQ. The CDR3 nucleotides are TGTGCCAGCAGCCAAGATAGGCGGGATAGCTCCTACGAGCAGTACTTC. This sequence encodes CASSQDRRDSSYEQYF.